These 16 T cell receptor beta chains share one sample of origin, sequenced in a study of cytomegalovirus exposure and HLA in healthy donors. Clones were read by immunoSEQ multiplex PCR, and TCRdb kept only the in-frame ones, dropping some. The sample includes about 120,000 clones, 86% of them seen just once. What was sequenced was PBMCs. The source is a man aged 18 to 29 in good health and CMV-seronegative.

This rearrangement joins TRBV5-1 to TRBJ2-7, with 10 positions matching TRBD2. The J segment lost 2 bases and the V segment lost 1 base, leaving 3 bases of the junction unmatched. Germline CDR1 reads SGHRS; CDR2 reads YFSETQ. The CDR3 runs to 15 residues. The CDR3: CASSLSGGDTYEQYF. CDR3 nucleotide sequence: TGCGCCAGCAGCTTGAGCGGGGGGGACACCTACGAGCAGTACTTC.

Comment on this clone: Additional DNA sequences in this sample encode the identical CDR3. The chain employs TRBV14 and TRBJ2-7; D ambiguous. The ends were cut back, 4 bases at V and 2 bases at J, with 3 bases in the middle. The CDR3 has 11 residues. Germline V gives CDR1 SGHDN, CDR2 FVKESK. CDR3 in DNA: TGTGCCAGCAGCCCAGCCTACGAGCAGTACTTC. It is translated as CASSPAYEQYF.

The V gene is TRBV30, the J gene TRBJ2-1, with 7 bases fitting TRBD2. V lost 3 bases to trimming and J lost 5 bases; unmatched junction nucleotides: 7. Germline CDR1 is GTSNPN and CDR2 is SVGIG (reference sequence). This CDR3 is built from 14 residues. CDR3 nucleotide sequence: TGTGCCTGGAGCAAAGGACTAGTCAACAATGAGCAGTTCTTC. This translates into CAWSKGLVNNEQFF.

Written as DNA, the CDR3 is TGTGCCAGCAGCTCCGTTAGCGGGGGGGCGGAAGATACGCAGTATTTT. It translates to CASSSVSGGAEDTQYF. The rearrangement joins TRBV7-9 to TRBJ2-3; 11 bases align to TRBD2. The trim removed 4 bases at V and 5 bases at J, leaving 8 bases unmatched. The CDR3 contains 16 residues. Germline loops: CDR1 SEHNR, CDR2 FQNEAQ (reference sequence).

This chain connects TRBV30 to TRBJ1-4; no clear D gene. The CDR3 runs 14 residues. Germline loops: CDR1 GTSNPN, CDR2 SVGIG (reference sequence). V lost 0 bases and J 4 bases, leaving 9 bases between the germline ends. CDR3 region: CAWSVSGINEKLFF. DNA for the CDR3: TGTGCCTGGAGTGTATCGGGGATTAATGAAAAACTGTTTTTT.

This clone was seen a few times. The chain has TRBV7-9 and TRBJ1-6; 8 positions agree with TRBD1. Germline V gene data show CDR1 as SEHNR and CDR2 as FQNEAQ (reference sequence). Trimming cost V 8 bases and J 7 bases; bases outside gene matches: 4. This CDR3 is built from 13 residues. The CDR3 is CASEGQANSPLHF. The CDR3 nucleotides are TGTGCCAGCGAGGGACAGGCGAATTCACCCCTCCACTTT.

This chain links TRBV6-4 with TRBJ2-1; 7 positions agree with TRBD2. V gave up 6 bases and J gave up 7 bases; unmatched junction bases: 6. The CDR3 has 13 residues. Per germline, CDR1 MRHNA and CDR2 SNTAGT. CDR3 region: CASRAPGGNEQFF. The CDR3, as DNA: TGTGCCAGCAGGGCCCCCGGGGGGAATGAGCAGTTCTTC.

The chain combines TRBV15 with TRBJ1-2, with D perhaps TRBD1 (5 bases). Trimming left V 6 bases short and J 2 bases short, with 7 bases between. This CDR3 has 12 residues. CDR1 is LNHNV and CDR2 is YYDKDF in the germline V gene (reference sequence). The CDR3 reads CATRTANYGYTF. DNA for the CDR3: TGTGCCACCAGGACAGCGAACTATGGCTACACCTTC.

This chain connects TRBV7-2 to TRBJ1-3, with D unresolved. The V gene's germline CDR1 is SGHTA and CDR2 FQGNSA. The CDR3 is made up of 14 amino acids. V was cut by 5 bases and J by 0 bases, with 8 bases left in between. CDR3: CASSAANSGNTIYF. DNA of the CDR3: TGTGCCAGCAGCGCGGCGAACTCTGGAAACACCATATATTTT.

This clone was recorded only once. The chain couples TRBV5-1 to TRBJ2-7; 12 bases map to TRBD2. V trimming: 4 bases; J trimming: 3 bases; junction bases outside the gene matches: 5. The CDR3 totals 15 residues. CDR1 is SGHRS, CDR2 YFSETQ, per germline. The chain's CDR3 is CASSPGTSGLYEQYF. The CDR3 nucleotides are TGCGCCAGCAGCCCCGGGACTAGCGGGCTCTACGAGCAGTACTTC.

The chain employs TRBV5-1 and TRBJ2-1; 8 nucleotides line up with TRBD2. V shed 4 bases and J 3 bases; nucleotides not matched to a gene: 9. CDR3 size: 16 residues. CDR1 is SGHRS and CDR2 is YFSETQ in the germline V gene. For the CDR3, the DNA is TGCGCCAGCAGCCCGAGACTAGCGAAGGACTACAATGAGCAGTTCTTC. Protein: CASSPRLAKDYNEQFF.

J is TRBJ2-2 and V is TRBV4-2, with a tentative D call TRBD2 (6 bases). The length of the CDR3 is 17 residues. Germline V lookup: CDR1 LGHNA, CDR2 YNFKEQ. V lost 0 bases and J lost 3, with 14 bases in between. The CDR3 reads CASSQEGGKVYTGELFF. CDR3 nucleotides: TGTGCCAGCAGCCAAGAGGGGGGAAAGGTGTACACCGGGGAGCTGTTTTTT.

The table lists this clone with a count of one. In DNA form, the CDR3 reads TGTGCCAGCAGCCCGAGACGGGACAGCTATGGCTACACCTTC. Amino acids: CASSPRRDSYGYTF. The rearrangement uses TRBV11-2 and TRBJ1-2, with 7 bases lining up with TRBD1. This CDR3 has 14 residues. Unmatched junction bases numbered 7, after V lost 5 bases and J lost 4 bases. Per germline, CDR1 SGHAT and CDR2 FQNNGV.

J is TRBJ2-5 and V is TRBV27; TRBD2 agrees at 13 bases. From germline, CDR1 is MNHEY and CDR2 SMNVEV (reference sequence). The length of the CDR3 is 16 residues. With 5 bases clipped from V and 0 bases from J, the junction kept 3 bases outside the gene matches. The CDR3 DNA is TGTGCCAGCAGTCGGGGACTAGCGGGGCACCAAGAGACCCAGTACTTC. Its translation is CASSRGLAGHQETQYF.

The chain joins TRBV30 to TRBJ2-1; D is uncertain. This CDR3 spans 10 amino acids. The germline V and J ends were trimmed by 4 bases and 7 bases, with 5 bases remaining between them. The germline CDR1 and CDR2 sequences are GTSNPN and SVGIG (reference sequence). CDR3 nucleotides: TGTGCCTGGAAGAGGAATGAGCAGTTCTTC. It specifies CAWKRNEQFF.

V usage is TRBV6-5 and J usage is TRBJ1-1; tentative D call: TRBD1 (6 bases). The CDR3 sequence is 14 residues long. Germline CDR1 is MNHEY and CDR2 is SVGAGI. V was trimmed by 8 bases and J by 6 bases, leaving 19 bases between them. The DNA of the CDR3 is TGTGCCAGCCTTCCGGGCCAGGGGATTGCTGAAGCTTTCTTT. Residues: CASLPGQGIAEAFF.